The clone carrying this T cell receptor (beta chain) was found many times. Germline is not matched at one junction end, which may reflect a read error. Germline V gene sequence: CDR1 SGHRS, CDR2 YFSETQ. The CDR3 is 15 amino acids. This sample stems from a study of CD8 T cells in ankylosing spondylitis. MiXCR, applied by TCRdb to the 5' RACE reads, yields one record per CDR3 protein. Altogether roughly 230,000 distinct CDR3 sequences are present, more than 15% being singletons, with the ten largest covering less than 35%. The clonotype comes from a male donor with ankylosing spondylitis or in good health (not recorded which). The genes are TRBV5-1 and TRBJ2-1, with 9 nucleotides matching TRBD2. Sequencing was done on a sample of blood, either unsorted or a sorted T cell fraction (not recorded which). CDR3 sequence: CASSLVAGGYNEQFF. The CDR3 bases are TGTGCCAGCAGTTTGGTTGCGGGAGGGTACAATGAGCAGTTCTTC.